This T cell receptor beta chain was captured in a study of blood T cell repertoires in COVID-19. Study in general: Italy, Spain and the United States were the sources of the convalescent and acute COVID-19 samples. Nucleic acid was either cDNA or gDNA, and it came from T cells, B-cell-depleted T cells, or PBMCs.

CDR1 SGHTA and CDR2 FQGNSA come from the germline V gene. The CDR3 has 11 residues. V lost 5 bases and J 9 bases, leaving 8 bases between the germline ends. Original data processing: Cell counts per sample came from amplifying reference gene primers. Repertoires were generated with immunoSEQ multiplex PCR, while TCRdb's copy carries only in-frame clones and drops some. That table furnishes V, J and clone size, whereas the DNA furnished D and trimming. The sample carries about 48,000 clones, 75% to 90% recorded once. This receptor was identified in a human donor in a cohort sampled during active COVID-19. The donor label of this sample is uncertain. The chain links TRBV7-2 to TRBJ2-1; D call uncertain. The sample consisted of peripheral blood. CDR3: CASSPTVEQFF. The CDR3 DNA is TGTGCCAGCAGCCCCACGGTTGAGCAGTTCTTC.